This TCR beta chain was recovered during a study of human T cells and chemical hapten exposure. Study background: The patch tests put 0.01% DPC on the skin of the upper back and were read 6 days later. The patients, most of them female, presented with alopecia areata, totalis or universalis.

This clonotype was counted many times. The germline gives CDR1 SEHNR, CDR2 FQNEAQ (reference sequence). After removal of 3 bases from V and 6 bases from J, the junction contained 18 bases not matched to a gene. The CDR3 loop spans 19 amino acids. Regarding time point: patch test 1, 2 weeks after DPC sensitization. As for treatment: therapeutic diphenylcyclopropenone sensitization with weekly scalp DPC. Alopecia patients deemed DPC-suitable, aged 18 to 70, excluding pregnancy. Authors' analysis steps: With a range of about 23,224 to 700,000, the median per sample was about 92,000 TCRs. One entry per CDR3 protein results from TCRdb running MiXCR on the RACE reads. These V and J calls derive from TCRdb rather than the authors' analysis. The sample shows 150,000 to 200,000 distinct CDR3 sequences, approximately 15% of them seen only once.

The sequencing here drew on whole blood, taken in connection with sensitization to the hapten diphenylcyclopropenone (DPC). The receptor comes from a woman between 25 and 40 years old with alopecia areata. Some clones in this sample may be carry-over from other donors' samples. The chain employs TRBV7-9 and TRBJ1-4; 8 positions match TRBD1. This chain's CDR3 is CASSFGRGRGDDWDEKLFF. In DNA form, the CDR3 reads TGTGCCAGCAGCTTCGGCAGGGGGCGAGGGGATGATTGGGATGAAAAACTGTTTTTT.